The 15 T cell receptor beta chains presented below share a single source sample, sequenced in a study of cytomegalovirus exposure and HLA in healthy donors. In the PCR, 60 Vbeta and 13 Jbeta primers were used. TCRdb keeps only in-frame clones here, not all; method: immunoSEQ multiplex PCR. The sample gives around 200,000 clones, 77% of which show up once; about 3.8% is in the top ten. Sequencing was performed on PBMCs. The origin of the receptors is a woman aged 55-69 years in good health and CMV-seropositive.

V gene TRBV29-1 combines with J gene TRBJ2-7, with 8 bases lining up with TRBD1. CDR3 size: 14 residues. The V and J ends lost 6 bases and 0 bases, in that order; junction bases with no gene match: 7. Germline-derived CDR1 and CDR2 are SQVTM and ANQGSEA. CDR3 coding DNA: TGCAGCGTCGCATACAGGGGGATCTCCTACGAGCAGTACTTC. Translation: CSVAYRGISYEQYF.

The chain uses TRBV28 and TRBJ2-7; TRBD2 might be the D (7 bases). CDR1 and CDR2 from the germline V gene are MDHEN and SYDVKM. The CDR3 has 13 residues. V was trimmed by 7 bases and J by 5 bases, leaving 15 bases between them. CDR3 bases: TGTGCCAGCACCCTGGGGGGGGCCCACGAGCAGTACTTC. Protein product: CASTLGGAHEQYF.

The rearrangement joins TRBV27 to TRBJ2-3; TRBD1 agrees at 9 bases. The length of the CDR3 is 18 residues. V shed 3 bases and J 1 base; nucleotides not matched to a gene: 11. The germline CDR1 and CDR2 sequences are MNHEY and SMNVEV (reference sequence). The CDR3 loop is CASSFLLTGGWGTDTQYF. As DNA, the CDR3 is TGTGCCAGCAGTTTCCTCTTAACAGGGGGCTGGGGCACAGATACGCAGTATTTT.

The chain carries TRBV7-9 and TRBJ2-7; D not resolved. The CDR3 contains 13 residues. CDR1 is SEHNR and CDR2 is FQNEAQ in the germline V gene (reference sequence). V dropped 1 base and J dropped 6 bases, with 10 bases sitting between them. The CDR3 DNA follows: TGTGCCAGCAGCTTAGGTGCCGCGTCCGAGCAGTACTTC. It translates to CASSLGAASEQYF. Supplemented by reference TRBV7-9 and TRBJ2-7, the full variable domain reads DTGVSQNPRHKITKRGQNVTFRCDPISEHNRLYWYRQTLGQGPEFLTYFQNEAQLEKSRLLSDRFSAERPKGSFSTLEIQRTEQGDSAMYLCASSLGAASEQYFGPGTRLTVT.

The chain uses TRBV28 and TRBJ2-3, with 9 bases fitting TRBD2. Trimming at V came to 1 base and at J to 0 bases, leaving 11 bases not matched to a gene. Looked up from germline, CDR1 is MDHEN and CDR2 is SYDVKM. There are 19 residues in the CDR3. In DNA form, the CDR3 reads TGTGCCAGCAGTTTATTCGCTAGCGGGATACACTCTAGCACAGATACGCAGTATTTT. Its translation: CASSLFASGIHSSTDTQYF.

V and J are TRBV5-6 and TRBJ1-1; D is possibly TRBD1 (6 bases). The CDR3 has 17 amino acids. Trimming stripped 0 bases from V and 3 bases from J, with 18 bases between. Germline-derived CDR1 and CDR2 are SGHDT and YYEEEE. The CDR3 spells CASSLEGRGRWDTEAFF. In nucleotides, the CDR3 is TGTGCCAGCAGCTTGGAAGGCAGGGGCCGCTGGGACACTGAAGCTTTCTTT.

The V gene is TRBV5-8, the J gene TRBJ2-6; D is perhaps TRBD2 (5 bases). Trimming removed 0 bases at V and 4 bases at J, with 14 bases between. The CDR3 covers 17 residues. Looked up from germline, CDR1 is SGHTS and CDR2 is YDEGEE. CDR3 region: CASSLEGGFGGANVLTF. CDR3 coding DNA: TGTGCCAGCAGCTTGGAAGGAGGTTTTGGCGGGGCCAACGTCCTGACTTTC.

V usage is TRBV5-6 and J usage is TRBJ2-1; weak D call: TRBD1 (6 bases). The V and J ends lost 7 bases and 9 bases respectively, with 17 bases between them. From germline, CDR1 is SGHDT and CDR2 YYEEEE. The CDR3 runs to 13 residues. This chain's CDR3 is CASAFQEGGEQFF. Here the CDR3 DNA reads TGTGCCAGCGCCTTCCAGGAAGGGGGTGAGCAGTTCTTC.

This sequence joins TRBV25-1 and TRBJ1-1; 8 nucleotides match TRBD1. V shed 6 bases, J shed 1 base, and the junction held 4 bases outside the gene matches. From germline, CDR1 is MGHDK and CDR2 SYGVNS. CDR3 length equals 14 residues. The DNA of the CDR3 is TGTGCCAGCAGGAGACAGGGGCCGAACACTGAAGCTTTCTTT. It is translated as CASRRQGPNTEAFF.

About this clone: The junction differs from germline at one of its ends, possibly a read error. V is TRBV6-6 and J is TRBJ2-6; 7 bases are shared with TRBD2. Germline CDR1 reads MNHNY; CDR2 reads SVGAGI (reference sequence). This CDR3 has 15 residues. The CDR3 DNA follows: TGTGCCAGCAGTTTCGCGGCGGGGGAATTTTCAGACGGGGCTTTC. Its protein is CASSFAAGEFSDGAF.

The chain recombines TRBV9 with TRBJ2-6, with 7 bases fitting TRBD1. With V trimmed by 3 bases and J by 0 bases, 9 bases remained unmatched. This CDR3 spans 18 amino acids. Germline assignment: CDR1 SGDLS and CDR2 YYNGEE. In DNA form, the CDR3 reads TGTGCCAGCAGCGAGGGGACAGTTTATGACTCTGGGGCCAACGTCCTGACTTTC. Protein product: CASSEGTVYDSGANVLTF.

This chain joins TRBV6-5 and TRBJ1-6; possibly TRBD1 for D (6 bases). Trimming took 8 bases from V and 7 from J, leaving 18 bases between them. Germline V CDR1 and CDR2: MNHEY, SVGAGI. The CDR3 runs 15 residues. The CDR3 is CASGDVKGGNSPLHF. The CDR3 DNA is TGTGCCAGCGGAGACGTCAAGGGGGGGAATTCACCCCTCCACTTT.

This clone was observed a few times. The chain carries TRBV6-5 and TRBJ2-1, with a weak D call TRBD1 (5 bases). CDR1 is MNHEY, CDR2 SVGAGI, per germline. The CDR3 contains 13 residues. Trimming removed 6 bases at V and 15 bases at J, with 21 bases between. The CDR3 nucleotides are TGTGCCAGCAGCCGTACCACCAGGGAAAGGTGGTTCTTC. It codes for CASSRTTRERWFF.

CDR3 sequence: CASSWRETQYF. The CDR3 DNA is TGTGCCAGCAGTTGGAGGGAGACCCAGTACTTC. J is TRBJ2-5 and V is TRBV28, with D tentatively TRBD2 (5 bases). The CDR3 has 11 residues. V was trimmed by 4 bases and J by 5 bases, leaving 5 bases between them. The germline V gene has CDR1 MDHEN and CDR2 SYDVKM.

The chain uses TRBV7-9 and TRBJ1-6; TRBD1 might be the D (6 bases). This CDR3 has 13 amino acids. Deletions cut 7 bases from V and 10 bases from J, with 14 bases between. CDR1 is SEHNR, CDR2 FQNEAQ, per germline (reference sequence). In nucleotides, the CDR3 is TGTGCCAGCACTCCGGCAGGGGAATCACCCCTCCACTTT. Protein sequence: CASTPAGESPLHF. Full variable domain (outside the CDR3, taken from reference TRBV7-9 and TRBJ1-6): DTGVSQNPRHKITKRGQNVTFRCDPISEHNRLYWYRQTLGQGPEFLTYFQNEAQLEKSRLLSDRFSAERPKGSFSTLEIQRTEQGDSAMYLCASTPAGESPLHFGNGTRLTVT.